This T cell receptor (beta chain) was recovered during a study of human T cells and chemical hapten exposure. Across the study: Per-sample TCR yield variation was attributed mainly to small pooled library volume differences. Study-wide findings and caveats: Unchanged with DPC sensitization were TCRs above 1 in 1000 frequency.

The total RNA was obtained from whole blood that was not fractionated. Germline values: CDR1 MDHEN, CDR2 SYDVKM. The CDR3 is 13 amino acids. The sample holds a few counts of this clonotype. Its target is unknown. One junction end disagrees with the germline gene, perhaps due to a read error. Unique molecular identifiers were affixed to discrete cDNA molecules within the library. Per the study methods: Samples held a median of roughly 100,000 TCRs, range about 23,224–700,000. Each CDR3 protein gets one entry after TCRdb re-called the 5' RACE reads with MiXCR. The V and J calls and clone size come from TCRdb's table, not from the authors' own analysis. The table records more than 60,000 distinct CDR3 sequences, about 16% of them present only once.

The rearrangement links TRBV28 to TRBJ2-1; D perhaps matches TRBD1 (5 bases). This TCR derives from a female donor in good health. The CDR3 here is CASTPSGYIEQFF. CDR3 sequence (DNA): TGTGCCAGCACCCCATCAGGGTACATTGAGCAGTTCTTC.